The 18 T cell receptor beta chains given below trace back to one sample, sequenced in a study of CD8 T cells in Susac syndrome. About 0.5 to 1 ug RNA was reverse transcribed with random hexamers. TCRdb analysed the immunoSEQ multiplex PCR reads with MiXCR anew, one entry per CDR3 protein. This sample has about 120,000 distinct CDR3 sequences; approximately 91% occur once, and the top ten carry roughly 0.14%. Material: CD4+ T cells from PBMCs. These TCRs come from a human donor in good health.

The V and J genes are TRBV20-1 and TRBJ2-1; tentatively, D is TRBD1 (5 bases). The V gene lost 6 bases and the J gene lost 4 bases, with 13 bases spanning the gap. Per germline, CDR1 DFQATT and CDR2 SNEGSKA (reference sequence). This CDR3 has 13 amino acids. DNA for the CDR3: TGCAGTGCCGAGTCTAGGACATACAATGAGCAGTTCTTC. Amino acid sequence: CSAESRTYNEQFF.

This rearrangement joins TRBV5-1 to TRBJ2-2; D unresolved. The CDR3 length is 16 residues. The germline CDR1 and CDR2 sequences are SGHRS and YFSETQ. Trimming took off 5 bases at V and 0 bases at J, with 14 bases between the two ends. The CDR3, as DNA: TGCGCCAGCAGGGTTAACAGCCGCGCGAACACCGGGGAGCTGTTTTTT. Amino acid sequence: CASRVNSRANTGELFF.

This clonotype has a single count. The CDR3 reads CSATSTNTEAFF. As DNA, the CDR3 is TGCAGTGCTACCTCAACGAACACTGAAGCTTTCTTT. The rearrangement joins TRBV20-1 to TRBJ1-1, with D hard to call. The germline CDR1 and CDR2 sequences are DFQATT and SNEGSKA (reference sequence). The CDR3 is 12 amino acids. V was cut by 4 bases and J by 1 base, with 7 bases left in between.

This chain connects TRBV20-1 to TRBJ1-5; D ambiguous. V was cut by 5 bases and J by 5 bases, with 22 bases left in between. The CDR3 is 16 residues long. Germline CDR1 DFQATT, CDR2 SNEGSKA (reference sequence). In DNA form, the CDR3 reads TGCAGTGCTGCAAGAAAACTCGCAGGTCCCCATCAGCCCCAGCATTTT. This translates into CSAARKLAGPHQPQHF.

This clonotype was seen only once. The chain employs TRBV7-2 and TRBJ1-3, with TRBD1 matching 7 bases. Trimming cost V 3 bases and J 2 bases; bases outside gene matches: 7. Germline CDR1 and CDR2: SGHTA and FQGNSA. There are 16 residues in the CDR3. The CDR3 bases are TGTGCCAGCAGCTTTTTACTAACAGGGGCTGGAAACACCATATATTTT. Translated, it gives CASSFLLTGAGNTIYF.

This clonotype was seen only once. The CDR3 bases are TGCGCCAGCAGCGAGGGGGGACAGTTCTTCTACGAGCAGTACTTC. It yields the protein CASSEGGQFFYEQYF. The V gene is TRBV4-1, the J gene TRBJ2-7; the D gene is possibly TRBD1 (7 bases). Germline CDR1 is MGHRA and CDR2 is YSYEKL. The CDR3 length is 15 residues. V lost 5 bases and J lost 3, with 17 bases in between.

V gene TRBV15 combines with J gene TRBJ1-1; D remains ambiguous. CDR3 size: 13 residues. The V gene's germline CDR1 is LNHNV and CDR2 YYDKDF (reference sequence). Trimming removed 0 bases from V and 7 bases from J, with 9 bases in between. The CDR3 DNA follows: TGTGCCACCAGCAGAGATCCGGGCGATGAAGCTTTCTTT. Translated, it gives CATSRDPGDEAFF.

The gene calls are TRBV20-1 and TRBJ2-7, with 12 bases that match TRBD2. The CDR3 covers 15 residues. V trimming: 6 bases; J trimming: 5 bases; junction bases outside the gene matches: 11. Germline V gene lookup returns CDR1 DFQATT and CDR2 SNEGSKA (reference sequence). Written as DNA, the CDR3 is TGCAGTGCCGCTACTAGCGGGAGGTCGAGCGACGAGCAGTACTTC. This codes for CSAATSGRSSDEQYF.

The chain joins TRBV29-1 to TRBJ2-7; maybe TRBD2 (5 bases). The CDR3 covers 12 residues. Trimming stripped 3 bases from V and 4 bases from J, with 10 bases between. CDR1 and CDR2 (germline): SQVTM, ANQGSEA. CDR3 in DNA: TGCAGCGTTGACGGGGATACTTACGAGCAGTACTTC. Its translation: CSVDGDTYEQYF.

The rearrangement uses TRBV20-1 and TRBJ1-1; D uncertain. Trimming cost V 0 bases and J 0 bases, with 11 bases left between them. The CDR3 is 15 residues long. The germline CDR1 and CDR2 sequences are DFQATT and SNEGSKA (reference sequence). The CDR3 DNA reads TGCAGTGCTAGAGATTACCGGGGTCTGAACACTGAAGCTTTCTTT. Translated, it gives CSARDYRGLNTEAFF.

This chain joins TRBV20-1 and TRBJ2-3; 16 bases agree with TRBD2. The V segment lost 4 bases and the J segment 2 bases; nucleotides outside the gene matches: 3. The CDR3 length is 16 residues. The germline V gene has CDR1 DFQATT and CDR2 SNEGSKA (reference sequence). This chain's CDR3 is CSATGTSGRDTDTQYF. The DNA of the CDR3 is TGCAGTGCTACCGGGACTAGCGGGAGGGACACAGATACGCAGTATTTT.

This clonotype was counted a single time. This rearrangement joins TRBV23-1 to TRBJ2-5; D may be TRBD1 (6 bases). TRBV23-1 is designated an ORF whose function remains uncertain. V lost 3 bases to trimming and J lost 3 bases, with 20 bases between them. The CDR3 spans 17 residues. CDR3 sequence (DNA): TGCGCCAGCAGTCATCGAGCCGACAGGCAGCAAAAAGAGACCCAGTACTTC. Its translation is CASSHRADRQQKETQYF.

This chain connects TRBV11-2 to TRBJ1-2; D unclear. This CDR3 region has 16 residues. Between the trimmed V and J ends, which lost 0 bases and 4 bases, there was a span of 15 bases. CDR1 and CDR2 (germline): SGHAT, FQNNGV. The CDR3 spells CASSLDSETAIYGYTF. The DNA for the CDR3 is TGTGCCAGCAGCTTAGATTCCGAGACTGCGATCTATGGCTACACCTTC.

The rearrangement links TRBV7-2 to TRBJ1-5; 7 bases match TRBD1. Per germline, CDR1 SGHTA and CDR2 FQGNSA. This CDR3 comprises 17 residues. Trimming removed 5 bases from V and 1 base from J; junction bases left unmatched: 11. Written as DNA, the CDR3 is TGTGCCAGCAGCCAGAGAGCAGGGGGTGGGAGCAATCAGCCCCAGCATTTT. Translated: CASSQRAGGGSNQPQHF.

This clonotype was seen only once. This chain connects TRBV3-1 to TRBJ1-1, with no clear D. CDR1 and CDR2 (germline): LGHDT, YNNKEL (reference sequence). With 2 bases removed from V and 3 bases from J, the gap between germline ends came to 13 bases. This CDR3 has 15 amino acids. The CDR3 coding sequence is TGTGCCAGCAGCCAAAGGCCGGGAACAGACACTGAAGCTTTCTTT. Translation gives CASSQRPGTDTEAFF.

This sequence joins TRBV20-1 and TRBJ1-2; TRBD1 might be the D (5 bases). Germline-derived CDR1 and CDR2 are DFQATT and SNEGSKA (reference sequence). Trimming pared 1 base from V and 8 bases from J, leaving 17 bases between. The CDR3 extends over 14 amino acids. The CDR3 coding sequence is TGCAGTGCTAGAGGCGAACCCGGGACGAAAGGCTACACCTTC. The encoded protein is CSARGEPGTKGYTF.

This chain uses TRBV12-3 or TRBV12-4 with TRBJ2-5; D remains ambiguous. V gave up 3 bases and J gave up 13 bases, with 12 bases separating them. This CDR3 has 11 residues. Written as DNA, the CDR3 is TGTGCCAGCAGTTTTCATAGAGACCCGTACTTC. Translating gives CASSFHRDPYF.

This sequence joins TRBV7-9 and TRBJ1-1; D ambiguous. V was cut by 1 base and J by 1 base, with 7 bases left in between. The CDR3 covers 14 residues. Germline CDR1 and CDR2: SEHNR and FQNEAQ (reference sequence). The CDR3 protein is CASSLGVANTEAFF. CDR3 nucleotide sequence: TGTGCCAGCAGCTTAGGGGTAGCGAACACTGAAGCTTTCTTT.